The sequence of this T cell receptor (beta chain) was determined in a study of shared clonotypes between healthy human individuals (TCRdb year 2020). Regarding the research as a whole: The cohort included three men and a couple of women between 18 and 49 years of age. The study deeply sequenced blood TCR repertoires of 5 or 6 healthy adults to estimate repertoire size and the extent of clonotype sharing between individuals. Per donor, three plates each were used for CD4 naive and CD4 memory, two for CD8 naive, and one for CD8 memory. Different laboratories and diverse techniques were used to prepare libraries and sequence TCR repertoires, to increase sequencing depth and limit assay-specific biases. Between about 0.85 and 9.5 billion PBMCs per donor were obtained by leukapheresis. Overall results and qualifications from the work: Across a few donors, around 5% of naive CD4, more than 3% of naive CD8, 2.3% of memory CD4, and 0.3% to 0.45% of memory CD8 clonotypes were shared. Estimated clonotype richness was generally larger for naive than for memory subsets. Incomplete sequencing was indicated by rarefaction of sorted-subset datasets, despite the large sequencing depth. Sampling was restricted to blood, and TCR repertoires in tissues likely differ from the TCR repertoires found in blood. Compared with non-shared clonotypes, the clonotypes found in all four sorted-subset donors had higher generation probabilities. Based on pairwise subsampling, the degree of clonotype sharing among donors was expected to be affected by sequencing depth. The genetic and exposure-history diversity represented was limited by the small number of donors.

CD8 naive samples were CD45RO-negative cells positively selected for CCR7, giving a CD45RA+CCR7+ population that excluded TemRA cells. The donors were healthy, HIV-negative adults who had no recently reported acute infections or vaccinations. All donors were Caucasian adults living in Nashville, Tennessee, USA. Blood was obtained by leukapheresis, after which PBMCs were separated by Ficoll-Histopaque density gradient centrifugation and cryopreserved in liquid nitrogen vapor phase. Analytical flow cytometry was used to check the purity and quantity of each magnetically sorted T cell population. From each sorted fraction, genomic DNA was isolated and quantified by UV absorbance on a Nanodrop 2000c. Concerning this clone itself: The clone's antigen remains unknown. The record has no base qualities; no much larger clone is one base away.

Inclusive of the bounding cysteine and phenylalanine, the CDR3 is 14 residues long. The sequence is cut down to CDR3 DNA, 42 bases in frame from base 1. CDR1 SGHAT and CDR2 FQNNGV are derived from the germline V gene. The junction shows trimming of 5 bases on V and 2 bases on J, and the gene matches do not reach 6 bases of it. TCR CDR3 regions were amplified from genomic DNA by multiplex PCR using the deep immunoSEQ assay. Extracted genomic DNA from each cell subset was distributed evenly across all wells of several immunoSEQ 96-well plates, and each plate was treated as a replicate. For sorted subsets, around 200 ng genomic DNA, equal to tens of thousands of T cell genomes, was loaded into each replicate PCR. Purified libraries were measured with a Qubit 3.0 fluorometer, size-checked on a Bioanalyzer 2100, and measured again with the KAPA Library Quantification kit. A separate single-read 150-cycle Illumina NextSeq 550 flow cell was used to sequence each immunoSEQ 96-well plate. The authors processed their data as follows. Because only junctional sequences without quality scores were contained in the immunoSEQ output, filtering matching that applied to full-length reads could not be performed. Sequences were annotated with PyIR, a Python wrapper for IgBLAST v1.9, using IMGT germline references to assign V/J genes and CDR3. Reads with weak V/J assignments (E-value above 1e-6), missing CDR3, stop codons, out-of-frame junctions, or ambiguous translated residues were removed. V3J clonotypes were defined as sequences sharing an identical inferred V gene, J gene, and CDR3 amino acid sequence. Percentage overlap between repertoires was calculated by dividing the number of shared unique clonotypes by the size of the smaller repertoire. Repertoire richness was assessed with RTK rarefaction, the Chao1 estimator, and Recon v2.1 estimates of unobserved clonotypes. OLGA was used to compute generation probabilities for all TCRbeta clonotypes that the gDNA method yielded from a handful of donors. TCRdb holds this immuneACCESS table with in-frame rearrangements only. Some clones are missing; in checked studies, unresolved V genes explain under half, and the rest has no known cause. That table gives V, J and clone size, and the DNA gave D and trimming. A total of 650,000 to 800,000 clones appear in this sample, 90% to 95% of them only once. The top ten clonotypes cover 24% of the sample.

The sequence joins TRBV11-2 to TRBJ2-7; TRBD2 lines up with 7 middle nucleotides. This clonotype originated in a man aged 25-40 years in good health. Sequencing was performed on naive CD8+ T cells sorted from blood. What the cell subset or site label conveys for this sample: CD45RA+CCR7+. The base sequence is TGTGCCAGCAGCGCCAGCGGGGCCGCCTACGAGCAGTACTTC. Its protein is CASSASGAAYEQYF.